This TCR beta chain appears in the sequencing data of a study of cytomegalovirus exposure and HLA in healthy donors. Whole-study findings and limits: TCR beta chains numbering more than 150 were designated cytomegalovirus-associated.

Healthy people donating bone marrow made up the donors. As to this clone: The antigen remains unidentified.

In the PCR, 60 Vbeta and 13 Jbeta primers were used. Some clones are missing from TCRdb's copy, which holds only in-frame ones; the method was immunoSEQ multiplex PCR. The sample lists approximately 150,000 clones, around 85% occurring once. CDR1 and CDR2 from the germline V gene are SGDLS and YYNGEE. Trimming shortened V by 4 bases and J by 4 bases, and 11 bases separated the two germline ends. The CDR3 length is 13 residues. What was sequenced was PBMCs. The TCR sequence derives from a woman aged 30 to 39 in good health and CMV-seronegative. This rearrangement joins TRBV9 to TRBJ1-2; no reliable D call. CDR3 amino acids: CASSLSFPYGYTF. The CDR3 nucleotides read TGTGCCAGCAGCCTAAGCTTTCCCTATGGCTACACCTTC. Drawing the rest from reference TRBV9 and TRBJ1-2, the complete variable domain is DSGVTQTPKHLITATGQRVTLRCSPRSGDLSVYWYQQSLDQGLQFLIQYYNGEERAKGNILERFSAQQFPDLHSELNLSSLELGDSALYFCASSLSFPYGYTFGSGTRLTVV.